This T cell receptor beta chain was profiled in a study of memory CD4+ T cells and cytomegalovirus serostatus. Clones were read by immunoSEQ multiplex PCR, and TCRdb kept only the in-frame ones, dropping some. The profile shows 70,000 to 95,000 clones, more than 70% of them singletons. The sort gate was single viable CD3+CD4+CD8-CD45RO+ cells for memory CD4+ T cells. The V gene lost 0 bases and the J gene lost 3 bases, with 8 bases spanning the gap. The CDR3 contains 14 residues. The germline CDR1 and CDR2 sequences are SGHNT and YYREEE (reference sequence). J is TRBJ2-3 and V is TRBV5-4, with a tentative D call TRBD2 (6 bases). This receptor was identified in an adult in good health and CMV-seronegative. The sample was memory CD4+ T cells from blood. CDR3 DNA: TGTGCCAGCAGCTTGGGCGGGGCGACAGATACGCAGTATTTT. Translating gives CASSLGGATDTQYF.